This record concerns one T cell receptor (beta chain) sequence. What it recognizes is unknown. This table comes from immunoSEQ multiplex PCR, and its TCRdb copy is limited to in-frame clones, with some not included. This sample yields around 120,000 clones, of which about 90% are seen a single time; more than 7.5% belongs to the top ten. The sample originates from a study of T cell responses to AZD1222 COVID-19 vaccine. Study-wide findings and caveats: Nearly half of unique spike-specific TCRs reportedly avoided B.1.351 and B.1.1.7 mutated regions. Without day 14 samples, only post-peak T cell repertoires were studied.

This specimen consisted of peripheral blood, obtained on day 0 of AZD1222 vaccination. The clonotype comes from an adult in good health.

The CDR3 protein is CASGRQGPRYGYTF. In nucleotides, the CDR3 is TGTGCCAGCGGAAGACAGGGGCCTAGGTATGGCTACACCTTC. The V and J genes are TRBV27 and TRBJ1-2; 8 bases match TRBD1. Germline CDR1 MNHEY, CDR2 SMNVEV (reference sequence). V was clipped by 8 bases and J by 5 bases; unmatched bases: 10. This CDR3 is built from 14 residues.